The clone carrying this T cell receptor beta chain occurred once. Other DNA sequences in this sample translate to the same CDR3. This table comes from immunoSEQ multiplex PCR, and its TCRdb copy is limited to in-frame clones, with some not included. The table has more than 850,000 clones, around 82% seen once; the top ten hold under 0.65%. The CDR3 is 13 residues long. Per the germline V gene, CDR1 is SGHVS and CDR2 is FQNEAQ. Deletions cut 5 bases from V and 2 bases from J, with 9 bases between. The sample comes from a study of shared clonotypes between healthy human individuals. The sequence was obtained from a man aged 18 to 35 in good health. Some clones in this sample may be carry-over from other donors' samples. The chain carries TRBV7-8 and TRBJ2-5; D gene uncertain. The source material was memory CD4+ T cells from PBMCs. Indicated subset: CD45RA-negative fraction. The CDR3 nucleotides are TGTGCCAGCAGCATGGGTCCACAAGAGACCCAGTACTTC. Residues: CASSMGPQETQYF.